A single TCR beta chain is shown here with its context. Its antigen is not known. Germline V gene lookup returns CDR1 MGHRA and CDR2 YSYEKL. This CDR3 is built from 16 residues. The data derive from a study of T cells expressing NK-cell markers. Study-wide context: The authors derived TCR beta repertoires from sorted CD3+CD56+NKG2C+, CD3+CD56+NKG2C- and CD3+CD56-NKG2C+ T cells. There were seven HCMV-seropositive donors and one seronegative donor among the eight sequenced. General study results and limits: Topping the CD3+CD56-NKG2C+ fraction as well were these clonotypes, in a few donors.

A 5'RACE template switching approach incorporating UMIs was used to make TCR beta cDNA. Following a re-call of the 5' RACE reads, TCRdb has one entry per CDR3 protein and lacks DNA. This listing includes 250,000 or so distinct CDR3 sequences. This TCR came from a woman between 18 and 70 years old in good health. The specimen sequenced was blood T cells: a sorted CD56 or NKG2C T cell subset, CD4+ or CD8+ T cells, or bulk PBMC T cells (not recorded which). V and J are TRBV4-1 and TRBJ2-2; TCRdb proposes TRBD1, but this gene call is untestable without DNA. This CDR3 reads CASSHSRDPRSGELFF.